This entry lists 8 T cell receptor beta chains sequenced from one sample in a study of blood T cell repertoires in COVID-19. Using immunoSEQ multiplex PCR, the repertoire was profiled, and TCRdb retains in-frame clones only, with some absent. The sample lists some 350,000 clones; around 87% were seen once. The sequencing input was peripheral blood. Receptors were obtained from a human donor in a cohort sampled during active COVID-19.

This chain's CDR3 is CASSLDRSEANEKLFF. Here the CDR3 DNA reads TGTGCCAGCAGCTTGGATCGTAGTGAGGCTAATGAAAAACTGTTTTTT. The chain has TRBV5-4 and TRBJ1-4; D is uncertain. Germline V gives CDR1 SGHNT, CDR2 YYREEE (reference sequence). Trimming stripped 0 bases from V and 3 bases from J, with 12 bases between. The CDR3 is made up of 16 amino acids.

This sequence joins TRBV30 and TRBJ2-2; 8 bases fit TRBD2. Germline CDR1 reads GTSNPN; CDR2 reads SVGIG (reference sequence). With V trimmed by 2 bases and J by 7 bases, 3 bases remained unmatched. The CDR3 is 13 residues long. Written as DNA, the CDR3 is TGTGCCTGGAGTCCCGGGACTAGCGGGGAGCTGTTTTTT. Residues: CAWSPGTSGELFF.

The chain carries TRBV6-2 or TRBV6-3 and TRBJ2-2, with 12 positions matching TRBD2. Germline V gene sequence: CDR1 MNHEY, CDR2 SVGEGT. V gave up 5 bases and J gave up 1 base; unmatched junction bases: 5. The length of the CDR3 is 17 residues. Here the CDR3 reads CASSIGLAGLNTGELFF. DNA for the CDR3: TGTGCCAGCAGTATCGGACTAGCGGGATTGAACACCGGGGAGCTGTTTTTT.

The rearrangement joins TRBV5-4 to TRBJ1-1; D is unresolved. The CDR3 has 13 amino acids. Germline V gives CDR1 SGHNT, CDR2 YYREEE (reference sequence). The ends were cut back, 0 bases at V and 4 bases at J, with 7 bases in the middle. CDR3 bases: TGTGCCAGCAGCTTGGGGAGTACCACTGAAGCTTTCTTT. Encoded protein: CASSLGSTTEAFF.

This clone was seen only a few times. The chain joins TRBV19 to TRBJ1-2; 8 bases match TRBD1. The germline gives CDR1 LNHDA, CDR2 SQIVND (reference sequence). The CDR3 runs 14 residues. V gave up 5 bases and J gave up 8 bases; unmatched junction bases: 10. CDR3 nucleotides: TGTGCCAGTAGTCCGGGGGCGACAGGGGTCGGCTACACCTTC. It encodes CASSPGATGVGYTF. Complete variable domain (other parts from reference TRBV19 and TRBJ1-2): DGGITQSPKYLFRKEGQNVTLSCEQNLNHDAMYWYRQDPGQGLRLIYYSQIVNDFQKGDIAEGYSVSREKKESFPLTVTSAQKNPTAFYLCASSPGATGVGYTFGSGTRLTVV.

The V gene is TRBV5-1, the J gene TRBJ2-2; TRBD2 might be the D (5 bases). V lost 5 bases to trimming and J lost 1 base, with 12 bases between them. Germline CDR1 SGHRS, CDR2 YFSETQ. The CDR3 covers 15 residues. The CDR3 region has the DNA TGCGCCAGCAGAATCCGAGAGGGGAACACCGGGGAGCTGTTTTTT. It codes for CASRIREGNTGELFF.

This clone was observed a handful of times. The rearrangement uses TRBV18 and TRBJ1-5; 9 bases map to TRBD1. CDR3 size: 13 residues. Germline V gives CDR1 KGHSH, CDR2 LQKENI. The J segment lost 6 bases and the V segment lost 4 bases, leaving 1 base of the junction unmatched. The CDR3 DNA sequence: TGTGCCAGCTCACAGGGACAGGGTCAGCCCCAGCATTTT. Its translation: CASSQGQGQPQHF.

The J gene is TRBJ2-2, the V gene TRBV29-1; 10 bases map to TRBD1. The V gene's germline CDR1 is SQVTM and CDR2 ANQGSEA. The CDR3 covers 14 residues. J was trimmed by 4 bases and V by 6 bases; bases with no gene match: 5. CDR3 residues: CSVDRGLGTGELFF. The CDR3 nucleotides are TGCAGCGTCGACAGGGGGCTTGGCACCGGGGAGCTGTTTTTT.